A single sample gave rise to the 32 T cell receptor beta chains below, sequenced in a study of cytomegalovirus exposure and HLA in healthy donors. Profiled with immunoSEQ multiplex PCR; TCRdb holds only in-frame clones, not every one. Counted here are some 250,000 clones, approximately 84% occurring once; the ten biggest clones make up 1% to 1.5%. Sequenced sample: PBMCs. The receptors shown here come from a woman younger than 45 in good health and CMV-seropositive.

The chain joins TRBV27 to TRBJ2-3; TRBD1 matches 9 bases. V shed 5 bases and J 3 bases; nucleotides not matched to a gene: 9. In germline, CDR1 is MNHEY, CDR2 SMNVEV (reference sequence). This CDR3 contains 16 residues. The CDR3, as DNA: TGTGCCAGCAGTCCCATGACAGGGGGGGGGACAGATACGCAGTATTTT. It codes for CASSPMTGGGTDTQYF.

The chain is built from TRBV29-1 and TRBJ2-3; D is undetermined. Germline lookup yields CDR1 SQVTM and CDR2 ANQGSEA. The length of the CDR3 is 12 residues. V shed 2 bases and J shed 1 base, with 4 bases lying between them. CDR3 bases: TGCAGCGTTGAACAGGGCACAGATACGCAGTATTTT. Its protein is CSVEQGTDTQYF.

This chain uses TRBV7-2 with TRBJ2-1; 13 nucleotides line up with TRBD2. Losses at the gene ends were 5 bases for V and 9 bases for J; bases not matched to a gene: 13. Germline V gene lookup returns CDR1 SGHTA and CDR2 FQGNSA. The length of the CDR3 is 17 residues. CDR3: CASSLRTSGRSSGEQFF. The CDR3 nucleotides read TGTGCCAGCAGCCTGCGGACTAGCGGGAGATCCTCGGGTGAGCAGTTCTTC.

The genes are TRBV4-1 and TRBJ2-7; 7 nucleotides match TRBD1. The CDR3 extends over 15 amino acids. The ends lost 4 bases at V and 3 bases at J; junction bases unmatched: 9. Per germline, CDR1 MGHRA and CDR2 YSYEKL. CDR3: CASSRLITGVYEQYF. In nucleotides, the CDR3 is TGCGCCAGCAGCCGCCTCATCACAGGGGTCTACGAGCAGTACTTC.

This chain connects TRBV27 to TRBJ1-5; TRBD1 might be the D (5 bases). Germline CDR1 MNHEY, CDR2 SMNVEV (reference sequence). Trimming removed 6 bases from V and 0 bases from J, with 18 bases in between. The CDR3 contains 17 residues. The CDR3 region has the DNA TGTGCCAGCAGCCCACGGAAAGGGGTGAATAGCAATCAGCCCCAGCATTTT. Its protein product is CASSPRKGVNSNQPQHF.

J is TRBJ1-1 and V is TRBV6-1, with 9 nucleotides matching TRBD1. Per germline, CDR1 MNHNS and CDR2 SASEGT. V shed 3 bases and J 5 bases; nucleotides not matched to a gene: 13. This CDR3 spans 17 amino acids. The CDR3 region has the DNA TGTGCCAGCAGTGATTCGGACAGGGGACTTGGCTGGACTGAAGCTTTCTTT. This encodes CASSDSDRGLGWTEAFF.

The chain combines TRBV6-1 with TRBJ1-4; 7 nucleotides align to TRBD1. V lost 6 bases, J lost 4 bases, and 5 bases stayed unmatched. Germline assignment: CDR1 MNHNS and CDR2 SASEGT. The CDR3 is made up of 14 amino acids. CDR3 amino acids: CASRGQILNEKLFF. The CDR3 region has the DNA TGTGCCAGCAGGGGACAGATACTTAATGAAAAACTGTTTTTT.

CDR3 bases: TGCGCCAGCAGCCAAGATCGGGAGGCGGGCAATGAGCAGTTCTTC. Translation: CASSQDREAGNEQFF. The chain combines TRBV4-1 with TRBJ2-1; TRBD2 matches 7 bases. The CDR3 is made up of 15 amino acids. Per the germline V gene, CDR1 is MGHRA and CDR2 is YSYEKL. After removal of 0 bases from V and 6 bases from J, the junction contained 5 bases not matched to a gene.

The chain links TRBV5-4 to TRBJ1-1; 10 nucleotides align to TRBD1. CDR1 SGHNT and CDR2 YYREEE come from the germline V gene (reference sequence). The CDR3 runs to 15 residues. Trimming cost V 4 bases and J 0 bases; bases outside gene matches: 3. The CDR3 bases are TGTGCCAGCAGCGACAGGGGGCGAATGAACACTGAAGCTTTCTTT. Translated: CASSDRGRMNTEAFF.

The chain uses TRBV5-1 and TRBJ2-5; D is ambiguous. Germline V gene sequence: CDR1 SGHRS, CDR2 YFSETQ. The V and J ends lost 6 bases and 1 base respectively, with 7 bases between them. There are 12 residues in the CDR3. This CDR3 is CASKEPQETQYF. CDR3 coding DNA: TGCGCCAGCAAGGAGCCCCAAGAGACCCAGTACTTC.

The gene calls are TRBV5-6 and TRBJ1-3, with D unclear. The germline CDR1 and CDR2 sequences are SGHDT and YYEEEE. This CDR3 has 14 residues. Trimming removed 0 bases from V and 3 bases from J, with 7 bases in between. The CDR3 DNA reads as TGTGCCAGCAGCTTGGTGAGGGATGGAAACACCATATATTTT. Translated: CASSLVRDGNTIYF.

V is TRBV19 and J is TRBJ1-5, with a possible D match to TRBD1 (6 bases). Germline V gene data show CDR1 as LNHDA and CDR2 as SQIVND (reference sequence). Trimming took off 5 bases at V and 4 bases at J, with 12 bases between the two ends. There are 14 residues in the CDR3. Here the CDR3 DNA reads TGTGCCAGTAGTCCCCTTGACAGGAATCAGCCCCAGCATTTT. This translates into CASSPLDRNQPQHF. Looking up the rest from reference TRBV19 and TRBJ1-5 gives the full variable domain: DGGITQSPKYLFRKEGQNVTLSCEQNLNHDAMYWYRQDPGQGLRLIYYSQIVNDFQKGDIAEGYSVSREKKESFPLTVTSAQKNPTAFYLCASSPLDRNQPQHFGDGTRLSIL.

This chain links TRBV27 with TRBJ2-3, with D perhaps matching TRBD2 (6 bases). Trimming cost V 0 bases and J 0 bases, with 13 bases left between them. The CDR3 extends over 17 amino acids. CDR1 MNHEY and CDR2 SMNVEV come from the germline V gene (reference sequence). CDR3 amino acids: CASSLSLGGPSTDTQYF. CDR3 DNA sequence: TGTGCCAGCAGTTTATCCCTCGGGGGACCTAGCACAGATACGCAGTATTTT.

CDR3 region: CASSPLGQGRLEQYF. CDR3 sequence (DNA): TGTGCCAGCTCACCACTTGGACAGGGGCGTCTCGAGCAGTACTTC. The J gene is TRBJ2-7, the V gene TRBV18, with 9 bases fitting TRBD1. J lost 6 bases, V lost 1 base, and 7 bases had no gene match. The CDR3 covers 15 residues. Germline-derived CDR1 and CDR2 are KGHSH and LQKENI.

CDR3 protein: CASSPIGAGGVNEQFF. CDR3 nucleotides: TGTGCCAGCAGCCCCATCGGGGCGGGAGGGGTAAATGAGCAGTTCTTC. This chain uses TRBV7-9 with TRBJ2-1, with 9 bases fitting TRBD2. V lost 5 bases, J lost 7 bases, and 12 bases stayed unmatched. The CDR3 has 16 amino acids. Germline V gives CDR1 SEHNR, CDR2 FQNEAQ (reference sequence).

This chain joins TRBV2 and TRBJ2-5; D uncertain. Between the trimmed V and J ends, which lost 2 bases and 3 bases, there was a span of 7 bases. Germline V CDR1 and CDR2: SNHLY, FYNNEI. The CDR3 spans 13 residues. CDR3 nucleotides: TGTGCCAGCAGTGAACCAGCGAAAGAGACCCAGTACTTC. It encodes CASSEPAKETQYF. The whole variable domain, remainder taken from reference TRBV2 and TRBJ2-5, is EPEVTQTPSHQVTQMGQEVILRCVPISNHLYFYWYRQILGQKVEFLVSFYNNEISEKSEIFDDQFSVERPDGSNFTLKIRSTKLEDSAMYFCASSEPAKETQYFGPGTRLLVL.

This clone has a single count. CDR3 loop: CASSNTGGTGANVLTF. CDR3 coding DNA: TGTGCCAGCAGTAATACAGGGGGAACTGGGGCCAACGTCCTGACTTTC. V gene TRBV27 combines with J gene TRBJ2-6; 8 bases align to TRBD1. CDR3 size: 16 residues. V was pared by 5 bases and J by 2 bases, with 5 bases of the junction left unmatched. Looked up from germline, CDR1 is MNHEY and CDR2 is SMNVEV (reference sequence).

This clone was detected a few times. This rearrangement joins TRBV18 to TRBJ2-1, with TRBD2 matching 15 bases. Trimming at V came to 3 bases and at J to 7 bases, leaving 4 bases not matched to a gene. The CDR3 runs 16 residues. Germline CDR1 and CDR2: KGHSH and LQKENI. The CDR3 region is CASSPPGLAGGNEQFF. The CDR3 nucleotides read TGTGCCAGCTCACCCCCGGGACTAGCGGGAGGTAATGAGCAGTTCTTC.

The chain employs TRBV15 and TRBJ1-5, with TRBD1 matching over 7 bases. The CDR3 loop spans 16 amino acids. The germline V gene has CDR1 LNHNV and CDR2 YYDKDF (reference sequence). Trimming took 2 bases from V and 2 from J; bases not matched to a gene: 6. CDR3 sequence reads: CATSRQGGYGNQPQHF. CDR3 nucleotides: TGTGCCACCAGCAGACAGGGGGGTTATGGCAATCAGCCCCAGCATTTT.

This clone occurred once. The chain has TRBV10-2 and TRBJ2-1; 12 bases are shared with TRBD2. This CDR3 is 15 amino acids long. The germline V gene has CDR1 WSHSY and CDR2 SAAADI. Losses at the gene ends were 5 bases for V and 7 bases for J; bases not matched to a gene: 6. The CDR3 reads CASSLLAGGLNEQFF. The DNA of the CDR3 is TGCGCCAGCAGTCTACTAGCGGGAGGATTAAATGAGCAGTTCTTC.

This clone was found once. The rearrangement joins TRBV9 to TRBJ2-7; a weak D match, TRBD2 (6 bases). Germline assignment: CDR1 SGDLS and CDR2 YYNGEE. V was trimmed by 0 bases and J by 6 bases, leaving 13 bases between them. This CDR3 contains 14 residues. CDR3 region: CASSVAGVPGEQYF. CDR3 sequence (DNA): TGTGCCAGCAGCGTAGCGGGAGTACCCGGCGAGCAGTACTTC.

The chain links TRBV19 to TRBJ2-1, with TRBD2 matching over 8 bases. Germline CDR1 LNHDA, CDR2 SQIVND (reference sequence). The CDR3 runs 15 residues. With 10 bases clipped from V and 1 base from J, the junction kept 9 bases outside the gene matches. The CDR3 spells CATAAASGSYNEQFF. In nucleotides, the CDR3 is TGTGCCACCGCCGCGGCTAGCGGGTCCTACAATGAGCAGTTCTTC.

The chain carries TRBV10-1 and TRBJ2-2; 7 nucleotides align to TRBD1. This CDR3 region has 14 residues. V was clipped by 6 bases and J by 0 bases; unmatched bases: 1. The germline V gene has CDR1 WNHNN and CDR2 SYGVQD (reference sequence). The CDR3, as DNA: TGCGCCAGCAGCGACAGGGCGAACACCGGGGAGCTGTTTTTT. Residues: CASSDRANTGELFF.

The table lists this clone with a few counts. This chain links TRBV5-1 with TRBJ2-3; D unresolved. Trimming pared 0 bases from V and 10 bases from J, leaving 9 bases between. CDR3 length equals 12 residues. CDR1 is SGHRS, CDR2 YFSETQ, per germline. CDR3 residues: CASSLELVPQYF. The CDR3 nucleotides are TGCGCCAGCAGCTTGGAGCTAGTCCCGCAGTATTTT.

The CDR3 nucleotides are TGTGCCATCAGCGAAGGACAGGGGTGGCAAGAGACCCAGTACTTC. This translates into CAISEGQGWQETQYF. V usage is TRBV10-3 and J usage is TRBJ2-5; 9 bases are a match to TRBD1. The CDR3 extends over 15 amino acids. Per germline, CDR1 ENHRY and CDR2 SYGVKD. V trimming: 6 bases; J trimming: 2 bases; junction bases outside the gene matches: 7.

The rearrangement uses TRBV5-1 and TRBJ2-1; a weak D match, TRBD1 (6 bases). The CDR3 has 15 residues. The V gene's germline CDR1 is SGHRS and CDR2 YFSETQ. The V and J ends lost 4 bases and 6 bases respectively, with 17 bases between them. CDR3 sequence reads: CASSPRQVAGNEQFF. Here the CDR3 DNA reads TGCGCCAGCAGCCCGCGACAGGTCGCAGGCAATGAGCAGTTCTTC.

This clone appeared a few times. This sequence joins TRBV28 and TRBJ1-2; no clear D gene. Germline CDR1 and CDR2: MDHEN and SYDVKM. The CDR3 totals 14 residues. Trimming took 2 bases from V and 8 from J, leaving 15 bases between them. The CDR3 DNA reads as TGTGCCAGCAGTTTAACCCAGGCGTTTAACGGCTACACCTTC. It yields the protein CASSLTQAFNGYTF.

The chain joins TRBV11-2 to TRBJ2-7; perhaps TRBD2 as D (5 bases). Deletions cut 2 bases from V and 3 bases from J, with 11 bases between. This CDR3 has 14 amino acids. Germline CDR1 and CDR2: SGHAT and FQNNGV. Here the CDR3 DNA reads TGTGCCAGCAGCTTAACTAGTAGATTCTACGAGCAGTACTTC. The encoded protein is CASSLTSRFYEQYF.

This chain joins TRBV7-8 and TRBJ1-1; D gene unclear. CDR1 and CDR2 (germline): SGHVS, FQNEAQ. The CDR3 runs to 14 residues. Trimming pared 5 bases from V and 1 base from J, leaving 11 bases between. The chain's CDR3 is CASSPRSGNTEAFF. The CDR3 DNA follows: TGTGCCAGCAGCCCAAGGTCGGGGAACACTGAAGCTTTCTTT.

V is TRBV7-6 and J is TRBJ2-7, with 7 bases aligning to TRBD1. V shed 5 bases, J shed 7 bases, and the junction held 17 bases outside the gene matches. CDR1 and CDR2 (germline): SGHVS, FNYEAQ. The CDR3 loop spans 16 amino acids. CDR3 sequence reads: CASSPRGTGDSLEQYF. DNA for the CDR3: TGTGCCAGCAGCCCACGGGGCACAGGGGATTCTTTAGAGCAGTACTTC.

The V call is TRBV2, the J call TRBJ2-1; perhaps TRBD2 as D (5 bases). The CDR3 spans 16 residues. CDR1 is SNHLY and CDR2 is FYNNEI in the germline V gene. V shed 2 bases and J shed 0 bases, with 11 bases lying between them. The DNA for the CDR3 is TGTGCCAGCAGTGAAAGCCCGGGGTTCTCCTACAATGAGCAGTTCTTC. Translated, it gives CASSESPGFSYNEQFF.

The chain joins TRBV7-8 to TRBJ2-7, with D tentatively TRBD1 (5 bases). CDR1 and CDR2 from the germline V gene are SGHVS and FQNEAQ. Between the trimmed V and J ends, which lost 5 bases and 4 bases, there was a span of 21 bases. The length of the CDR3 is 16 residues. In nucleotides, the CDR3 is TGTGCCAGCAGCACCTCAGGGTCTCGTAGGATGTACGAGCAGTACTTC. The encoded protein is CASSTSGSRRMYEQYF.